The 17 T cell receptor beta chains below were found in one sample sequenced in a study of cytomegalovirus exposure and HLA in healthy donors. In the PCR, 60 Vbeta and 13 Jbeta primers were used. The method was immunoSEQ multiplex PCR; TCRdb's version includes in-frame clones alone and lacks a portion of them. The sample has tens of thousands of clones, over 75% seen once. Sequenced sample: PBMCs. These receptors all come from a man aged 40-49 years in good health and CMV-seronegative.

This clone was recorded a few times. The chain is built from TRBV10-3 and TRBJ1-1; 9 positions agree with TRBD1. The length of the CDR3 is 16 residues. V dropped 3 bases and J dropped 4; count of bases not matched to a gene: 9. Germline V lookup: CDR1 ENHRY, CDR2 SYGVKD. CDR3 region: CAISDPGTGWGTEAFF. CDR3 nucleotides: TGTGCCATCAGTGACCCCGGGACAGGGTGGGGCACTGAAGCTTTCTTT.

The chain links TRBV6-5 to TRBJ1-2; perhaps TRBD1 as D (6 bases). V lost 3 bases and J lost 12, with 11 bases in between. The germline V gene encodes CDR1 MNHEY and CDR2 SVGAGI. CDR3 length equals 11 residues. The CDR3 is CASSYGGADTF. CDR3 coding DNA: TGTGCCAGCAGTTATGGGGGGGCTGACACCTTC.

This rearrangement joins TRBV9 to TRBJ2-1, with a possible D match to TRBD2 (5 bases). The germline V gene encodes CDR1 SGDLS and CDR2 YYNGEE. The germline V and J ends were trimmed by 3 bases and 5 bases, with 15 bases remaining between them. The CDR3 is 15 amino acids. The CDR3 sequence: CASSALLVSDNEQFF. In DNA form, the CDR3 reads TGTGCCAGCAGCGCGCTACTAGTATCCGACAATGAGCAGTTCTTC. Full variable domain (missing parts from reference TRBV9 and TRBJ2-1): DSGVTQTPKHLITATGQRVTLRCSPRSGDLSVYWYQQSLDQGLQFLIQYYNGEERAKGNILERFSAQQFPDLHSELNLSSLELGDSALYFCASSALLVSDNEQFFGPGTRLTVL.

J is TRBJ2-7 and V is TRBV2; the match to TRBD1 covers 7 bases. This CDR3 is 14 amino acids long. Germline CDR1 SNHLY, CDR2 FYNNEI. The V segment lost 7 bases and the J segment 3 bases; nucleotides outside the gene matches: 9. CDR3 sequence (DNA): TGTGCCAGCATGAAGGGGGCAACCCTCTACGAGCAGTACTTC. Its translation: CASMKGATLYEQYF.

The CDR3 DNA sequence: TGTGCCAGCAGCCGAGGGTCCGGTGGTGGAAACACCATATATTTT. It specifies CASSRGSGGGNTIYF. The genes are TRBV5-6 and TRBJ1-3; D remains ambiguous. V was clipped by 4 bases and J by 3 bases, with 14 bases between them. The CDR3 has 15 amino acids. The germline gives CDR1 SGHDT, CDR2 YYEEEE.

V and J are TRBV11-2 and TRBJ2-7; 13 bases match TRBD2. This CDR3 region has 15 residues. J was trimmed by 3 bases and V by 7 bases; bases with no gene match: 6. CDR1 and CDR2 (germline): SGHAT, FQNNGV. The CDR3 sequence is CASKKGLAGLYEQYF. The CDR3 DNA sequence: TGTGCCAGCAAGAAGGGACTAGCGGGACTCTACGAGCAGTACTTC.

The rearrangement joins TRBV6-6 to TRBJ1-5; TRBD1 aligns across 9 bases. The V gene's germline CDR1 is MNHNY and CDR2 SVGAGI (reference sequence). J gave up 5 bases and V 8 bases, and 10 bases lay outside the gene matches. The CDR3 runs to 15 residues. The CDR3 spells CASGQGLSGDQPQHF. Here the CDR3 DNA reads TGTGCCAGCGGACAGGGGCTAAGTGGGGATCAGCCCCAGCATTTT.

V gene TRBV5-6 combines with J gene TRBJ1-2, with D perhaps TRBD1 (6 bases). The CDR3 consists of 15 residues. Germline values: CDR1 SGHDT, CDR2 YYEEEE. V was pared by 0 bases and J by 2 bases, with 11 bases between. The CDR3 coding sequence is TGTGCCAGCAGCTTGGCCCTACAGGGAAACTATGGCTACACCTTC. Protein product: CASSLALQGNYGYTF.

This clone counts as medium-sized. Other DNA variants within this sample encode the same CDR3. This rearrangement joins TRBV6-1 to TRBJ2-3; 12 positions match TRBD2. This CDR3 is 15 amino acids long. Trimming at V came to 2 bases and at J to 4 bases, leaving 1 base not matched to a gene. CDR1 and CDR2 from the germline V gene are MNHNS and SASEGT. The CDR3 DNA is TGTGCCAGCAGTGAACTAGCGGGAGGGCCAGATACGCAGTATTTT. This encodes CASSELAGGPDTQYF.

The genes are TRBV5-6 and TRBJ2-1, with D maybe TRBD1 (6 bases). Germline lookup yields CDR1 SGHDT and CDR2 YYEEEE. V lost 4 bases, J lost 3 bases, and 17 bases lay in between. The CDR3 runs 16 residues. The CDR3 sequence is CASSTKQGPNYNEQFF. CDR3 in DNA: TGTGCCAGCAGCACCAAACAGGGACCCAACTACAATGAGCAGTTCTTC.

The J gene is TRBJ2-1, the V gene TRBV5-1; 13 bases map to TRBD2. The CDR3 extends over 15 amino acids. The trim removed 4 bases at V and 7 bases at J, leaving 5 bases unmatched. In germline, CDR1 is SGHRS, CDR2 YFSETQ. CDR3 sequence: CASSGRTSGSNEQFF. The DNA of the CDR3 is TGCGCCAGCAGCGGGCGGACTAGCGGGAGTAATGAGCAGTTCTTC.

The V and J genes are TRBV5-4 and TRBJ1-3; TRBD1 aligns across 9 bases. V was clipped by 4 bases and J by 6 bases; unmatched bases: 5. Germline V gene sequence: CDR1 SGHNT, CDR2 YYREEE (reference sequence). This CDR3 is 14 amino acids long. CDR3 in DNA: TGTGCCAGCAGCGCCCGGACAGGGGAAAACACCATATATTTT. Amino acid sequence: CASSARTGENTIYF.

The chain couples TRBV5-6 to TRBJ2-2; no definite D call. Trimming left V 1 base short and J 3 bases short, with 13 bases between. The CDR3 contains 16 residues. The germline V gene has CDR1 SGHDT and CDR2 YYEEEE. The CDR3 region has the DNA TGTGCCAGCAGCTTGCGTCGGATCAGCGACACCGGGGAGCTGTTTTTT. Encoded protein: CASSLRRISDTGELFF.

The J gene is TRBJ1-2, the V gene TRBV28, with TRBD1 matching 9 bases. CDR3 length: 15 amino acids. The V gene's germline CDR1 is MDHEN and CDR2 SYDVKM. J gave up 4 bases and V 8 bases, and 11 bases lay outside the gene matches. The CDR3 bases are TGTGCCAGCCTCTCACCAGGACAGGGGTTCTATGGCTACACCTTC. Amino acid sequence: CASLSPGQGFYGYTF.

This clone showed up just once. The rearrangement links TRBV7-2 to TRBJ2-7, with 7 nucleotides matching TRBD2. In germline, CDR1 is SGHTA, CDR2 FQGNSA. The CDR3 runs 13 residues. V trimming: 0 bases; J trimming: 6 bases; junction bases outside the gene matches: 2. CDR3 sequence (DNA): TGTGCCAGCAGCTTAGCGTGGGAGGGCGAGCAGTACTTC. Translated: CASSLAWEGEQYF. Using reference TRBV7-2 and TRBJ2-7 for the parts outside the CDR3, the full variable domain is GAGVSQSPSNKVTEKGKDVELRCDPISGHTALYWYRQSLGQGLEFLIYFQGNSAPDKSGLPSDRFSAERTGGSVSTLTIQRTQQEDSAVYLCASSLAWEGEQYFGPGTRLTVT.

The chain employs TRBV28 and TRBJ1-2; no firm D call. The CDR3 sequence is 15 residues long. V was cut by 4 bases and J by 0 bases, with 12 bases left in between. Germline V CDR1 and CDR2: MDHEN, SYDVKM. Here the CDR3 DNA reads TGTGCCAGCAGTTCTGCGGTAATCGCTAACTATGGCTACACCTTC. As protein: CASSSAVIANYGYTF.

V is TRBV2 and J is TRBJ2-1; D unclear. CDR3 length: 15 residues. Germline CDR1 SNHLY, CDR2 FYNNEI. Trimming took 3 bases from V and 0 from J, leaving 9 bases between them. DNA of the CDR3: TGTGCCAGCAGTGATCGGTACTACTCCTACAATGAGCAGTTCTTC. It is translated as CASSDRYYSYNEQFF. Complete variable domain (other parts from reference TRBV2 and TRBJ2-1): EPEVTQTPSHQVTQMGQEVILRCVPISNHLYFYWYRQILGQKVEFLVSFYNNEISEKSEIFDDQFSVERPDGSNFTLKIRSTKLEDSAMYFCASSDRYYSYNEQFFGPGTRLTVL.